Included here is one T cell receptor (beta chain) sequence, with context. CDR1 is KGHSH and CDR2 is LQKENI in the germline V gene. The CDR3 has 17 amino acids. V dropped 2 bases and J dropped 0 bases, with 17 bases sitting between them. TCRdb's copy holds only in-frame clones and misses some; the assay was immunoSEQ multiplex PCR. The sample holds 250,000 to 350,000 clones, about 89% seen once. This record belongs to a study of blood T cell repertoires in COVID-19. At the level of the study: The samples span acute and convalescent COVID-19 from the United States, Italy and Spain.

The clonotype was recovered from a woman between 40 and 50 years old who had recovered from COVID-19. V usage is TRBV18 and J usage is TRBJ2-7; tentatively, D is TRBD1 (5 bases). Specimen: peripheral blood. CDR3 in amino acids: CASSPFRTGVTSYEQYF. The CDR3 DNA follows: TGTGCCAGCTCACCATTCCGAACAGGTGTAACCTCCTACGAGCAGTACTTC.